A selection of T cell receptor beta chains follows, all from one sample in a study of neurological immune-mediated disorders. MiXCR was run by TCRdb on the 5' RACE reads, yielding one entry per CDR3 protein. Of approximately 38,000 distinct CDR3 sequences in the sample, approximately 7.2% are singletons; the top ten hold just over 5.5%. Sequenced input: CD4+ T cells from blood. These receptors came from a man aged 45-65 years in good health. The CDR3 runs from the conserved cysteine through the conserved F or W. A D gene is named only where the DNA matches it firmly. Some rows mark clone size as missing; the rest say once, few, many or name a class of expanded clone.

D gene,J gene,V gene,clone size,CDR3 DNA,CDR3 protein
-,TRBJ2-7,TRBV3-1,-,TGTGCCAGCAGCTCCAGCCTGGCGCAGTACTTC,CASSSSLAQYF
-,TRBJ2-2,TRBV18,many,TGTGCCAGCTCCCCATCTATGGCCGGGGAGCTGTTTTTT,CASSPSMAGELFF
TRBD1,TRBJ2-6,TRBV6-4,many,TGTGCCAGCAGCCCTGACAGGGCTCCTGGGGCCAACGTCCTGACTTTC,CASSPDRAPGANVLTF
-,TRBJ2-1,TRBV5-1,many,TGCGCCAGCAGCTTGGGGCTGCCGGGAGCGGACAATGAGCAGTTCTTC,CASSLGLPGADNEQFF
-,TRBJ1-1,TRBV5-4,-,TGTGCCAGCAGCTTGGCCGGGGTGGGAACTGAAGCTTTCTTT,CASSLAGVGTEAFF
-,TRBJ2-7,TRBV30,-,TGTGCCTGGAGTTCGCCGACAGTGTACTACGAGCAGTACTTC,CAWSSPTVYYEQYF
-,TRBJ2-5,TRBV20-1,-,TGCAGCGGGGGACAGTCCGAGTTGTTGACCCAGTACTTC,CSGGQSELLTQYF
TRBD1,TRBJ1-1,TRBV20-1,-,TGCAGTGCTCCTCGGACAGGGGAAGGGAACACTGAAGCTTTCTTT,CSAPRTGEGNTEAFF
TRBD1,TRBJ1-1,TRBV4-3,many,TGCGCCAGCAGCCTTAACGGACAGGGGGCGCGGAGAGCTTTCTTT,CASSLNGQGARRAFF
-,TRBJ2-7,TRBV28,many,TGTGCCAGCAGTTTCGCAGGGAACTACGAGCAGTACTTC,CASSFAGNYEQYF
TRBD2,TRBJ2-1,TRBV20-1,many,TGCAGTGCCCAAACGACTAGCGGGCTCTACAATGAGCAGTTCTTC,CSAQTTSGLYNEQFF
TRBD2,TRBJ2-3,TRBV5-8,many,TGTGCCAGCAGCTTGGCCGGACTAGGAGCGCAGGATACGCAGTATTTT,CASSLAGLGAQDTQYF
TRBD2,TRBJ2-7,TRBV12-3/TRBV12-4,many,TGTGCCAGCAGCCCCGGGGGGTCCGCGTACGAGCAGTACTTC,CASSPGGSAYEQYF
TRBD1,TRBJ1-4,TRBV6-6,many,TGTGCCAGCAGTTACAATAGGGGGCTTGGGGAAAAACTGTTTTTT,CASSYNRGLGEKLFF
-,TRBJ1-4,TRBV5-1,many,TGCGCCAGCAGCAGACAAACCCATAATGAAAAACTGTTTTTT,CASSRQTHNEKLFF
-,TRBJ2-3,TRBV7-2,many,TGTGCCAGCAGCCAGGGTGTACTAGATACGCAGTATTTT,CASSQGVLDTQYF